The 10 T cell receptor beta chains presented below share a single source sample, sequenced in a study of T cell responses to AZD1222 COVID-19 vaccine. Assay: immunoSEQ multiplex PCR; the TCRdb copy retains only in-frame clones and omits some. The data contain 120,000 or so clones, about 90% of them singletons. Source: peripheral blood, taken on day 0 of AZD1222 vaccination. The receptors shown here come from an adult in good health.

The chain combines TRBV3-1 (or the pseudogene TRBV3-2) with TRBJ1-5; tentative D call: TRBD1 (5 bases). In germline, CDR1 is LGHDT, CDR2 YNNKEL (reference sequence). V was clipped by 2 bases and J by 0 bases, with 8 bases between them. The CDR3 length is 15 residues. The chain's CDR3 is CASSQMGGSNQPQHF. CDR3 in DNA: TGTGCCAGCAGCCAAATGGGGGGTAGCAATCAGCCCCAGCATTTT.

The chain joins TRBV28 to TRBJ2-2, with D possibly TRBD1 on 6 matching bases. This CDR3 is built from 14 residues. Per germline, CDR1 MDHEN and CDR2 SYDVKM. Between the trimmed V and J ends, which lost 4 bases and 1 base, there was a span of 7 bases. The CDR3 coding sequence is TGTGCCAGCAGTTCGACAGGGAACACCGGGGAGCTGTTTTTT. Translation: CASSSTGNTGELFF. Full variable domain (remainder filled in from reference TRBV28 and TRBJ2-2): DVKVTQSSRYLVKRTGEKVFLECVQDMDHENMFWYRQDPGLGLRLIYFSYDVKMKEKGDIPEGYSVSREKKERFSLILESASTNQTSMYLCASSSTGNTGELFFGEGSRLTVL.

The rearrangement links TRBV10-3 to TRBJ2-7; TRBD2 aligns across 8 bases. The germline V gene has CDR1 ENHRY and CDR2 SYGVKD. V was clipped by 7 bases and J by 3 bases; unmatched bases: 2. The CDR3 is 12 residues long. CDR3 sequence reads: CAINTSGYEQYF. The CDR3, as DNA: TGTGCCATCAATACTAGCGGCTACGAGCAGTACTTC.

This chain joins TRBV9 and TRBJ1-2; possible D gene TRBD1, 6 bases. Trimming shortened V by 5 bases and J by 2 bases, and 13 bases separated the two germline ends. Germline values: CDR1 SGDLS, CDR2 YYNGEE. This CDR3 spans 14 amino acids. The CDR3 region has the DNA TGTGCCAGCAGTCCTCAGGGGCAAAACTATGGCTACACCTTC. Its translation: CASSPQGQNYGYTF.

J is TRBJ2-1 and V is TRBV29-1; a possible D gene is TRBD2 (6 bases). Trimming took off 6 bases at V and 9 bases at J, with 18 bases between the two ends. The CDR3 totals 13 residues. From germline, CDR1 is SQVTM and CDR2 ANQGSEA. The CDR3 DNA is TGCAGCGTGGAAACCTCTAGCGCAAGTGAGCAGTTCTTC. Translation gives CSVETSSASEQFF.

CDR3 DNA: TGTGCCAGCAGCCTGACGACACTAACTAATGAAAAACTGTTTTTT. This gives the protein CASSLTTLTNEKLFF. The chain joins TRBV5-4 to TRBJ1-4; no clear D. Germline V gene sequence: CDR1 SGHNT, CDR2 YYREEE (reference sequence). Trimming took 4 bases from V and 1 from J, leaving 11 bases between them. This CDR3 region has 15 residues.

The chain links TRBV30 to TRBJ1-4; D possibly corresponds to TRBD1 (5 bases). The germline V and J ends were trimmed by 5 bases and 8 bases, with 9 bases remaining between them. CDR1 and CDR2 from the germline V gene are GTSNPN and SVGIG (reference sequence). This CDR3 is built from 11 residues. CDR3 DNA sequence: TGTGCCTGGGTCCGGGGGGAAAAACTGTTTTTT. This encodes CAWVRGEKLFF.

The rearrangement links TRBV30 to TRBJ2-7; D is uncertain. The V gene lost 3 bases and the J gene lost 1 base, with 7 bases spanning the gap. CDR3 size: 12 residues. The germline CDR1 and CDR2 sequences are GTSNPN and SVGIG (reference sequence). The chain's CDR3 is CAWSMGSYEQYF. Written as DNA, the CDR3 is TGTGCCTGGAGCATGGGGTCCTACGAGCAGTACTTC.

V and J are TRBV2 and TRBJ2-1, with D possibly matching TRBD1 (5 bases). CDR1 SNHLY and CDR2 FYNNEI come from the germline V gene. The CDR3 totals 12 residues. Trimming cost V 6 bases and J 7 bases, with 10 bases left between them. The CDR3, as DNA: TGTGCCAGCAGACCTGACAGTAATGAGCAGTTCTTC. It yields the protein CASRPDSNEQFF.

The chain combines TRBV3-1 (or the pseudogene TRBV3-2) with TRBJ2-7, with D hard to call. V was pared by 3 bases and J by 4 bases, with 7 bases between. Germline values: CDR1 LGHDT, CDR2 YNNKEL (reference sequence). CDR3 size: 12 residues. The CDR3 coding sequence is TGTGCCAGCAGCCATTCCGGTTACGAGCAGTACTTC. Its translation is CASSHSGYEQYF.